This paragraph reports one T cell receptor beta chain. The antigen it binds to is not known. Base qualities are not recorded, but no much larger clone differs from it by a single base. V is cut by 3 bases and J by 1 base, and the space between the germline ends is 8 bases. The CDR3 measures 14 amino acids from cysteine to phenylalanine. CDR3 DNA only is kept here, 42 bases in frame from base 1. Looking up the germline V gene yields CDR1 LGHNT and CDR2 FRNRAP. All of the isolated RNA was reverse transcribed with the High Capacity cDNA Reverse Transcription Kit, so expressed TCRB transcripts were sequenced. Naive, central memory and regulatory T cell samples underwent deep immunoSEQ sequencing, averaging about 3.5 million total reads per sample. Sorted cells were lysed in RLT buffer, and RNA was extracted using DNase-treated RNeasy Micro or Mini kits according to cell number. To prevent cross-contamination, every cell subset was processed on its own, while patient and healthy donor samples were processed together. The immunoSEQ multiplex PCR was used to amplify TCRB sequences from cDNA, yielding 87-bp fragments that span the CDR3 region. Sequencing of the amplicons was performed on the Illumina HiSeq platform. The study's processing was this. PCR bias was corrected computationally using synthetic template baselines, and reads within Hamming distance 2 were collapsed, with unmergeable singletons discarded. By aligning reads against IMGT, V, D and J genes, CDR3 length, and insertions or deletions at six rearrangement sites were assigned. Within each subset, clonotype counts were normalized to the number of sorted cells before true diversity and Gini coefficients were calculated with the tcR R package. The overlap coefficient, calculated on TCRB nucleotide sequences, was used to measure repertoire sharing. As a proxy for the pre-selection repertoire, out-of-frame TCRB sequences from naive cells were analyzed. TCRdb stores this immuneACCESS table with in-frame sequences only. Part of the clones is absent; in the studies checked, under half of the shortfall reflects unresolved V genes, and no reason is known for the rest. V and J calls and clone size are as listed in that table; D and trimming were resolved from the DNA. The sample table lists hundreds of thousands of clones, 10% to 15% of them with a count of one. Together, the top ten hold roughly 0.022% of the sample.

This sample is drawn from a study of beta chain features in type 1 diabetes (dated by TCRdb to the late 2010s). At the level of the whole study: Mean age, gender distribution, total cell number and subset yield were not different between patients and healthy donors. A total of about 110 million sorted cells were examined across all samples, and the number of cells per subset was strongly correlated with RNA yield. Regulatory and stem cell-like memory subsets were obtained from only 8 patients and roughly eight healthy donors, while naive and central memory subsets were obtained from all 28 donors. In the study, recently diagnosed type 1 diabetes patients and matched healthy donors were compared on the TCRB repertoires of their sorted circulating CD4+ T cell subsets. Results the study describes overall, beyond this receptor: A moderate but significant shortening of TCRB CDR3 length was observed in type 1 diabetes patients in all four CD4+ subsets. HLA sub-analyses involved small numbers of individuals, so any influence of HLA type on TCRB rearrangement remained unresolved. Because cDNA was sequenced instead of genomic DNA, highly expressing activated cells could be over-represented, though the groups showed no difference in activation or CD3 levels. Naive, central memory and regulatory TCRB repertoires appeared more similar among patients than among healthy donors. Shorter templates might have been favored by PCR, but patient and control samples were amplified and corrected together, so both groups would have been affected equally by any skew. At VDJ recombination sites, patients with type 1 diabetes made fewer insertions and deleted more nucleotides, a pattern implying thymic rearrangement abnormalities.

From each donor, a single peripheral blood sample of 100 to 150 mL on average was drawn into heparinised tubes. Using a panel that included CD45RO, CCR7, CD25, CD127, CD95 and CD27, naive, central memory, regulatory and stem cell-like memory CD4+ T cells were sorted on a BD FACSAria II. Purity was above 95% for every sorted population. PBMCs were isolated immediately by Lymphoprep density gradient centrifugation and stained directly without culture. To minimize batch effects, samples were stained and sorted in pairs, one healthy donor with one patient per experiment. The sequenced sample was naive CD4+ T cells from blood. Explained via the paper, the cell subset or site label denotes: true naive CD4+ T cells. The sequence came from a man between 18 and 35 years old with type 1 diabetes. Here the chain combines TRBV12-5 and TRBJ2-3; TRBD2 is possibly the D segment (5 matching bases). The CDR3 protein: CASGFGSGTDTQYF. The sequence in DNA is TGTGCTAGTGGTTTTGGTAGCGGCACAGATACGCAGTATTTT.